Listed here are 28 T cell receptor beta chains from one sample, sequenced in a study of cytomegalovirus exposure and HLA in healthy donors (dated 2017 in TCRdb). Libraries were prepared through the immunoSEQ multiplex PCR assay. The multiplex PCR relied on a mix of 60 forward primers for TCR Vbeta segments and 13 reverse primers for TCR Jbeta segments. The source is immuneACCESS, and TCRdb retained only in-frame sequences with V and J called. Part of the clones is not carried over; for the studies checked, unresolved V genes explain less than half of this, and the remainder is unexplained. This sample holds roughly 88,000 clones; roughly 71% were observed only once. Of the sample, approximately 2.9% is held by the ten largest clones. The source material was PBMCs. The receptors come from a middle-aged man in good health and CMV-seronegative.

The DNA of the CDR3 is TGTGCCAGCAGCTCTGGACAGGGGGCCGGAGGAAAACTGTTTTTT. This gives the protein CASSSGQGAGGKLFF. This chain joins TRBV13 and TRBJ1-4; 11 nucleotides line up with TRBD1. This CDR3 is 15 amino acids long. Germline V CDR1 and CDR2: PRHDT, FYEKMQ (reference sequence). With 4 bases clipped from V and 10 bases from J, the junction kept 8 bases outside the gene matches.

The chain combines TRBV6-6 with TRBJ2-3; 8 bases are a match to TRBD1. With V trimmed by 0 bases and J by 2 bases, 4 bases remained unmatched. The CDR3 consists of 16 residues. From germline, CDR1 is MNHNY and CDR2 SVGAGI (reference sequence). This CDR3 reads CASSYSTGADTDTQYF. CDR3 DNA: TGTGCCAGCAGTTACTCGACAGGGGCAGACACAGATACGCAGTATTTT.

The gene calls are TRBV2 and TRBJ2-1; weak D call: TRBD2 (6 bases). Trimming stripped 6 bases from V and 4 bases from J, with 13 bases between. The CDR3 runs to 14 residues. Per the germline V gene, CDR1 is SNHLY and CDR2 is FYNNEI. In DNA form, the CDR3 reads TGTGCCAGCAGACGCTCACTAGCTTACAATGAGCAGTTCTTC. Translated: CASRRSLAYNEQFF.

This chain connects TRBV9 to TRBJ2-3, with 8 bases aligning to TRBD2. J lost 4 bases, V lost 4 bases, and 14 bases had no gene match. Looked up from germline, CDR1 is SGDLS and CDR2 is YYNGEE. The CDR3 has 17 amino acids. For the CDR3, the DNA is TGTGCCAGCAGCCCGGAGCCGGGACTAGAAATTCCAGATACGCAGTATTTT. Translated: CASSPEPGLEIPDTQYF.

The chain links TRBV7-3 to TRBJ2-5; perhaps TRBD2 as D (7 bases). The CDR3 spans 15 residues. The V gene's germline CDR1 is SGHTA and CDR2 FQGTGA. V lost 6 bases and J 4 bases, leaving 18 bases between the germline ends. The CDR3 here is CASSNSGGLGETQYF. The CDR3 DNA reads TGTGCCAGCAGTAACTCCGGGGGGCTAGGAGAGACCCAGTACTTC. The full variable domain, its missing parts supplied by reference TRBV7-3 and TRBJ2-5, is GAGVSQTPSNKVTEKGKYVELRCDPISGHTALYWYRQSLGQGPEFLIYFQGTGAADDSGLPNDRFFAVRPEGSVSTLKIQRTERGDSAVYLCASSNSGGLGETQYFGPGTRLLVL.

The rearrangement links TRBV5-1 to TRBJ1-2; D possibly corresponds to TRBD1 (6 bases). Germline V gene sequence: CDR1 SGHRS, CDR2 YFSETQ. This CDR3 has 13 amino acids. With 0 bases removed from V and 7 bases from J, the gap between germline ends came to 10 bases. For the CDR3, the DNA is TGCGCCAGCAGCTTGGGGACAGTAGCTGGCTACACCTTC. Translating it yields CASSLGTVAGYTF.

CDR3 sequence: CASSGLYNEQFF. The CDR3 bases are TGCGCCAGCAGCGGACTTTACAATGAGCAGTTCTTC. This chain connects TRBV5-1 to TRBJ2-1; D is possibly TRBD2 (5 bases). Trimming removed 4 bases at V and 4 bases at J, with 6 bases between. From germline, CDR1 is SGHRS and CDR2 YFSETQ. The CDR3 has 12 residues.

This clone appeared a few times. The rearrangement joins TRBV6-5 to TRBJ1-4, with a tentative D call TRBD1 (6 bases). Germline V lookup: CDR1 MNHEY, CDR2 SVGAGI. The CDR3 spans 14 residues. The V end was cut by 4 bases, the J end by 7 bases, with 13 bases between. In DNA, the CDR3 is TGTGCCAGCAGTTTACAGGGAAGGCCTGAAAAACTGTTTTTT. The encoded protein is CASSLQGRPEKLFF.

V is TRBV7-2 and J is TRBJ2-1, with TRBD2 identical over 7 bases. The CDR3 is 16 amino acids. Germline CDR1 and CDR2: SGHTA and FQGNSA. V was clipped by 5 bases and J by 4 bases; unmatched bases: 11. DNA for the CDR3: TGTGCCAGCAGCCCCGCGGGAGCTCGGGGGTACAATGAGCAGTTCTTC. Amino acid sequence: CASSPAGARGYNEQFF. The full variable domain, its missing parts supplied by reference TRBV7-2 and TRBJ2-1, is GAGVSQSPSNKVTEKGKDVELRCDPISGHTALYWYRQSLGQGLEFLIYFQGNSAPDKSGLPSDRFSAERTGGSVSTLTIQRTQQEDSAVYLCASSPAGARGYNEQFFGPGTRLTVL.

A few counts support this clone. The V and J genes are TRBV6-1 and TRBJ2-7, with a tentative D call TRBD1 (5 bases). V shed 4 bases and J shed 3 bases, with 13 bases lying between them. CDR3 length equals 14 residues. Germline V lookup: CDR1 MNHNS, CDR2 SASEGT. The CDR3 spells CASSVEDRLYEQYF. The CDR3 DNA sequence: TGTGCCAGCAGTGTGGAAGACAGACTCTACGAGCAGTACTTC.

In this sample, this clone turned up a few times. The J gene is TRBJ2-5, the V gene TRBV7-2; no reliable D call. Germline lookup yields CDR1 SGHTA and CDR2 FQGNSA. Trimming cost V 6 bases and J 5 bases, with 13 bases left between them. The CDR3 has 13 amino acids. The CDR3 reads CASSSRRRETQYF. CDR3 sequence (DNA): TGTGCCAGCAGTTCTCGCCGGCGGGAGACCCAGTACTTC.

This clone was observed a few times. This chain connects TRBV4-1 to TRBJ1-3, with no clear D. The CDR3 runs 14 residues. Germline lookup yields CDR1 MGHRA and CDR2 YSYEKL. Trimming pared 4 bases from V and 1 base from J, leaving 8 bases between. This CDR3 is CASSPRSSGNTIYF. For the CDR3, the DNA is TGCGCCAGCAGCCCCCGGTCATCTGGAAACACCATATATTTT.

The V call is TRBV6-1, the J call TRBJ1-2; 9 nucleotides align to TRBD1. The junction had 8 bases not matched to a gene; V was cut back by 4 bases and J by 8 bases. Germline loops: CDR1 MNHNS, CDR2 SASEGT. The CDR3 has 14 amino acids. The CDR3 spells CASSVGDRVQGYTF. CDR3 sequence (DNA): TGTGCCAGCAGTGTTGGGGACAGGGTACAGGGCTACACCTTC.

V and J are TRBV10-2 and TRBJ2-7, with no clear D. V was trimmed by 4 bases and J by 3 bases, leaving 10 bases between them. The germline V gene encodes CDR1 WSHSY and CDR2 SAAADI. The CDR3 has 13 residues. The chain's CDR3 is CASSATAGYEQYF. The CDR3 region has the DNA TGCGCCAGCAGTGCCACAGCTGGCTACGAGCAGTACTTC.

The chain carries TRBV5-1 and TRBJ2-3, with TRBD1 identical over 7 bases. J was trimmed by 0 bases and V by 6 bases; bases with no gene match: 4. Germline CDR1 is SGHRS and CDR2 is YFSETQ. The CDR3 totals 14 residues. The CDR3 DNA sequence: TGCGCCAGCAACGGACAGGCAAGCACAGATACGCAGTATTTT. This sequence encodes CASNGQASTDTQYF.

The V gene is TRBV6-5, the J gene TRBJ2-7, with no clear D. This CDR3 contains 15 residues. The ends were cut back, 0 bases at V and 2 bases at J, with 11 bases in the middle. Germline CDR1 reads MNHEY; CDR2 reads SVGAGI. This CDR3 reads CASSYSADSTYEQYF. In nucleotides, the CDR3 is TGTGCCAGCAGTTACTCGGCAGATTCAACCTACGAGCAGTACTTC.

The genes are TRBV5-4 and TRBJ2-1; D may be TRBD2 (5 bases). Germline V CDR1 and CDR2: SGHNT, YYREEE (reference sequence). V was cut by 4 bases and J by 7 bases, with 15 bases left in between. The CDR3 length is 14 residues. The CDR3 region is CASSGKDFVNEQFF. The CDR3 DNA is TGTGCCAGCAGCGGAAAGGACTTCGTAAATGAGCAGTTCTTC. Filled out from reference TRBV5-4 and TRBJ2-1, the complete variable domain reads ETGVTQSPTHLIKTRGQQVTLRCSSQSGHNTVSWYQQALGQGPQFIFQYYREEENGRGNFPPRFSGLQFPNYSSELNVNALELDDSALYLCASSGKDFVNEQFFGPGTRLTVL.

V and J are TRBV29-1 and TRBJ1-2, with 7 positions matching TRBD1. Trimming removed 7 bases from V and 5 bases from J; junction bases left unmatched: 7. The CDR3 consists of 12 residues. Germline values: CDR1 SQVTM, CDR2 ANQGSEA. The CDR3 region has the DNA TGCAGCGCCGTGGGACAGCAGTATGGCTACACCTTC. It encodes CSAVGQQYGYTF. Filled out from reference TRBV29-1 and TRBJ1-2, the complete variable domain reads SAVISQKPSRDICQRGTSLTIQCQVDSQVTMMFWYRQQPGQSLTLIATANQGSEATYESGFVIDKFPISRPNLTFSTLTVSNMSPEDSSIYLCSAVGQQYGYTFGSGTRLTVV.

The gene calls are TRBV30 and TRBJ2-3; 7 positions agree with TRBD1. The CDR3 has 15 amino acids. J gave up 6 bases and V 5 bases, and 14 bases lay outside the gene matches. The germline V gene encodes CDR1 GTSNPN and CDR2 SVGIG (reference sequence). CDR3 sequence: CAWAPGGLRGDTQYF. In nucleotides, the CDR3 is TGTGCCTGGGCCCCCGGCGGTCTCAGGGGGGATACGCAGTATTTT.

This rearrangement joins TRBV7-9 to TRBJ1-2; 7 positions agree with TRBD1. Germline values: CDR1 SEHNR, CDR2 FQNEAQ (reference sequence). CDR3 size: 14 residues. V trimming: 1 base; J trimming: 4 bases; junction bases outside the gene matches: 3. CDR3 loop: CASSLEDRLYGYTF. DNA of the CDR3: TGTGCCAGCAGCTTAGAGGACAGGCTCTATGGCTACACCTTC.

J is TRBJ1-4 and V is TRBV7-2; D unclear. Germline V gives CDR1 SGHTA, CDR2 FQGNSA. This CDR3 region has 16 residues. Trimming removed 4 bases from V and 4 bases from J, with 16 bases in between. The CDR3 DNA follows: TGTGCCAGCAGCTCTACATACACGCGGGGTAATGAAAAACTGTTTTTT. As protein: CASSSTYTRGNEKLFF. The full variable domain, rest sourced from reference TRBV7-2 and TRBJ1-4, is GAGVSQSPSNKVTEKGKDVELRCDPISGHTALYWYRQSLGQGLEFLIYFQGNSAPDKSGLPSDRFSAERTGGSVSTLTIQRTQQEDSAVYLCASSSTYTRGNEKLFFGSGTQLSVL.

The chain employs TRBV28 and TRBJ1-2; D gene uncertain. V lost 3 bases and J lost 4, with 12 bases in between. Germline CDR1 is MDHEN and CDR2 is SYDVKM. CDR3 length equals 14 residues. The CDR3 loop reads CASSFGSGFYGYTF. The CDR3 DNA reads as TGTGCCAGCAGTTTCGGGTCCGGGTTCTATGGCTACACCTTC.

The chain joins TRBV29-1 to TRBJ2-1, with 10 bases that match TRBD2. Unmatched junction bases numbered 12, after V lost 7 bases and J lost 12 bases. This CDR3 has 13 residues. Germline V gene lookup returns CDR1 SQVTM and CDR2 ANQGSEA. The CDR3 loop reads CSGGLAEVQVQFF. The CDR3, as DNA: TGCAGCGGTGGACTAGCGGAGGTGCAGGTGCAGTTCTTC.

Comments on this clone: The CDR3 does not end in the conserved phenylalanine or tryptophan, so this is likely a read error. The rearrangement joins TRBV10-3 to TRBJ1-5; perhaps TRBD1 as D (5 bases). Germline CDR1 reads ENHRY; CDR2 reads SYGVKD. The V and J ends lost 0 bases and 5 bases respectively, with 8 bases between them. The CDR3 runs to 14 residues. The CDR3 is CAISESGTYQPQHV. As DNA, the CDR3 is TGTGCCATCAGTGAGTCTGGGACTTATCAGCCCCAGCATGTT.

V and J are TRBV20-1 and TRBJ1-5, with unresolved D. Germline CDR1 reads DFQATT; CDR2 reads SNEGSKA (reference sequence). The CDR3 has 11 residues. With 7 bases removed from V and 4 bases from J, the gap between germline ends came to 8 bases. CDR3 nucleotide sequence: TGCAGTGTTCTTTCGAATCAGCCCCAGCATTTT. As protein: CSVLSNQPQHF.

This clone occurred a few times. The chain joins TRBV10-3 to TRBJ2-7, with TRBD2 matching 11 bases. The CDR3 runs 13 residues. The germline V gene has CDR1 ENHRY and CDR2 SYGVKD. The J segment lost 5 bases and the V segment lost 3 bases, leaving 0 bases of the junction unmatched. The CDR3 region has the DNA TGTGCCATCAGTGAACTAGCGGGAGACGAGCAGTACGTC. Translated, it gives CAISELAGDEQYV.

The V and J genes are TRBV7-8 and TRBJ2-6; TRBD1 aligns across 10 bases. Trimming removed 5 bases from V and 3 bases from J; junction bases left unmatched: 10. The CDR3 runs to 18 residues. Germline loops: CDR1 SGHVS, CDR2 FQNEAQ. The CDR3 coding sequence is TGTGCCAGCAGCATCCGACAGGGGGCACGAGGTGGGGCCAACGTCCTGACTTTC. Translation gives CASSIRQGARGGANVLTF.

This chain uses TRBV5-4 with TRBJ1-1; TRBD1 is a possible D gene (6 bases). V lost 0 bases to trimming and J lost 4 bases, with 10 bases between them. Germline V gene lookup returns CDR1 SGHNT and CDR2 YYREEE (reference sequence). The CDR3 contains 14 residues. CDR3 residues: CASSLDDRSTEAFF. The CDR3 DNA sequence: TGTGCCAGCAGCTTGGATGACAGGTCCACTGAAGCTTTCTTT.